The 8 T cell receptor beta chains below all came from one sample that was sequenced in a study of shared clonotypes between healthy human individuals. The data were produced by immunoSEQ multiplex PCR, yet TCRdb's version contains in-frame clones alone and is incomplete. This table has some 510,000 clones, 79% appearing once. Material for sequencing was PBMCs. The receptors shown here come from a woman in her thirties or forties in good health. Some clones in this sample may be carry-over from other donors' samples.

The chain has TRBV7-8 and TRBJ2-4; 7 positions agree with TRBD1. CDR1 is SGHVS and CDR2 is FQNEAQ in the germline V gene. CDR3 length equals 15 residues. With 5 bases clipped from V and 2 bases from J, the junction kept 6 bases outside the gene matches. For the CDR3, the DNA is TGTGCCAGCAGCCTCTACAGGGGAACCAAAAACATTCAGTACTTC. It translates to CASSLYRGTKNIQYF.

This rearrangement joins TRBV5-4 to TRBJ1-2; no definite D call. V was clipped by 4 bases and J by 4 bases, with 17 bases between them. This CDR3 is built from 15 residues. Germline V gives CDR1 SGHNT, CDR2 YYREEE (reference sequence). Written as DNA, the CDR3 is TGTGCCAGCAGCCCAGACCCCGCGGGAGGCTATGGCTACACCTTC. This encodes CASSPDPAGGYGYTF.

This chain connects TRBV28 to TRBJ1-3; D not resolved. The CDR3 is 14 residues long. Germline assignment: CDR1 MDHEN and CDR2 SYDVKM. V was cut by 4 bases and J by 0 bases, with 7 bases left in between. The CDR3 DNA reads TGTGCCAGCAGTTCCCCGCACTCTGGAAACACCATATATTTT. Encoded protein: CASSSPHSGNTIYF.

The CDR3 reads CSVRLAGGPGTDTQYF. CDR3 sequence (DNA): TGCAGCGTACGACTAGCGGGAGGGCCGGGCACAGATACGCAGTATTTT. This chain joins TRBV29-1 and TRBJ2-3; TRBD2 matches at 14 bases. Germline V gene lookup returns CDR1 SQVTM and CDR2 ANQGSEA. The CDR3 contains 16 residues. V lost 6 bases, J lost 1 base, and 6 bases stayed unmatched.

The J gene is TRBJ2-4, the V gene TRBV7-8; weak D call: TRBD2 (5 bases). Germline CDR1 reads SGHVS; CDR2 reads FQNEAQ. The V end was cut by 3 bases, the J end by 8 bases, with 14 bases between. The CDR3 runs to 14 residues. The CDR3 DNA reads as TGTGCCAGCAGCTTGGAACTTTCGAGGGACATTCAGTACTTC. Translation: CASSLELSRDIQYF. Drawing the rest from reference TRBV7-8 and TRBJ2-4, the complete variable domain is GAGVSQSPRYKVAKRGQDVALRCDPISGHVSLFWYQQALGQGPEFLTYFQNEAQLDKSGLPSDRFFAERPEGSVSTLKIQRTQQEDSAVYLCASSLELSRDIQYFGAGTRLSVL.

The CDR3 coding sequence is TGCGCCAGCAGCTTGGACCTCCCAGGGGGGACTGAAGCTTTCTTT. It specifies CASSLDLPGGTEAFF. This rearrangement joins TRBV5-1 to TRBJ1-1; 7 bases line up with TRBD1. CDR3 length: 15 amino acids. Trimming removed 0 bases from V and 5 bases from J; junction bases left unmatched: 7. In germline, CDR1 is SGHRS, CDR2 YFSETQ. Variable domain in full (rest from reference TRBV5-1 and TRBJ1-1): KAGVTQTPRYLIKTRGQQVTLSCSPISGHRSVSWYQQTPGQGLQFLFEYFSETQRNKGNFPGRFSGRQFSNSRSEMNVSTLELGDSALYLCASSLDLPGGTEAFFGQGTRLTVV.

As concerns this clone: This may arise from a read error, as a much more abundant clone is one base away. The chain has TRBV13 and TRBJ2-3, with D uncertain. V lost 3 bases and J 3 bases, leaving 1 base between the germline ends. The CDR3 totals 11 residues. In germline, CDR1 is PRHDT, CDR2 FYEKMQ (reference sequence). The CDR3 sequence: CASSFTDTQYF. The CDR3 nucleotides are TGTGCCAGCAGCTTTACAGATACGCAGTATTTT.

This clone was counted between two and nine times. V gene TRBV27 combines with J gene TRBJ2-3; D could derive from TRBD1 or TRBD2 (5 bases each). Trimming took 5 bases from V and 2 from J, leaving 14 bases between them. Germline V gives CDR1 MNHEY, CDR2 SMNVEV (reference sequence). This CDR3 contains 15 residues. The CDR3 reads CASSHTLGTTDTQYF. CDR3 sequence (DNA): TGTGCCAGCAGTCACACCTTGGGGACCACAGATACGCAGTATTTT.